This TCR beta chain was obtained from a study of cytomegalovirus exposure and HLA in healthy donors. CDR1 is MDHEN and CDR2 is SYDVKM in the germline V gene. V gave up 3 bases and J gave up 8 bases; unmatched junction bases: 6. This CDR3 is 13 amino acids long. This clone was counted between two and nine times. As yet, its antigen is unknown. General study findings and limits: Many donors carried some public TCRs, although rarity characterized most TCR sequences. Later analysis showed TCR association rates varying by HLA locus, highest for DRB1 and lowest for HLA-C. Several V segments, TRBV6-2 and TRBV6-3 among them, could not be told apart and were dropped.

60 Vbeta and 13 Jbeta primers were used in PCR. The table came from immunoSEQ multiplex PCR; TCRdb's copy has only in-frame clones and leaves some out. The table lists roughly 45,000 clones, approximately 60% of them singletons. This chain joins TRBV28 and TRBJ1-2, with 7 nucleotides matching TRBD1. The sequence was collected from a human donor in good health. Sample: PBMCs. The CDR3, as DNA: TGTGCCAGCAGTTTCCTCCAGGGGGGAGGCTACACCTTC. It yields the protein CASSFLQGGGYTF.